The entry below gives a single T cell receptor beta chain sequence along with its context. What it binds is not known. This sample is drawn from a study of T cell responses to AZD1222 COVID-19 vaccine. Overall study results and limits: Only a handful of AZD1222 recipients tested seropositive at baseline. An increase in Spike-specific TCR breadth and depth was observed after two AZD1222 doses. CD4 TCRs associated with vaccination spanned spike, dominating at 160-218 and 743-854. Repertoires were collected only later (after the peak T cell response had occurred).

The CDR3 sequence is 15 residues long. Repertoires were generated with immunoSEQ multiplex PCR, while TCRdb's copy carries only in-frame clones and drops some. The table shows tens of thousands of clones, with about 85% occurring only once. The source of this sequence is an adult in good health. This sample comprised peripheral blood, obtained on day 0 of AZD1222 vaccination. The chain has TRBV21-1 and TRBJ1-4; TRBD1, the table's D call, was not compared with the DNA. TRBV21-1 is tagged as a pseudogene. CDR3 loop: CASSKVQGPDEKLFF. CDR3 nucleotides: TGTGCCAGCAGCAAAGTTCAGGGGCCGGATGAAAAACTGTTTTTT.